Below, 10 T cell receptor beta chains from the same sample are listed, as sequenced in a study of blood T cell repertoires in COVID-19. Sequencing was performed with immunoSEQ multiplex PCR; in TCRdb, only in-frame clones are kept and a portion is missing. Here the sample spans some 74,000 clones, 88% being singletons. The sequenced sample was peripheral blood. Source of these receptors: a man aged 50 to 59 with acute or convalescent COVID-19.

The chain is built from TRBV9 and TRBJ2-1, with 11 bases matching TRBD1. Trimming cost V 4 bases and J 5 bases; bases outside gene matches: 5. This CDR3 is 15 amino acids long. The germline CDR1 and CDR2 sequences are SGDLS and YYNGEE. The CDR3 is CASSLWDRGDNEQFF. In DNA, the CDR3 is TGTGCCAGCAGCCTCTGGGACAGGGGGGACAATGAGCAGTTCTTC. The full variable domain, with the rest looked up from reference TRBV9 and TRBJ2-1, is DSGVTQTPKHLITATGQRVTLRCSPRSGDLSVYWYQQSLDQGLQFLIQYYNGEERAKGNILERFSAQQFPDLHSELNLSSLELGDSALYFCASSLWDRGDNEQFFGPGTRLTVL.

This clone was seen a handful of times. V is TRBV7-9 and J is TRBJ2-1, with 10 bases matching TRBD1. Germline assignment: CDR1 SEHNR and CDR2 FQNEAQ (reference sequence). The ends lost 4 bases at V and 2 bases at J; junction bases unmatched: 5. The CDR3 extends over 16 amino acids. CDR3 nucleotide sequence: TGTGCCAGCAGCTGGACCGGGACAGGGGCCTACAATGAGCAGTTCTTC. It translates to CASSWTGTGAYNEQFF.

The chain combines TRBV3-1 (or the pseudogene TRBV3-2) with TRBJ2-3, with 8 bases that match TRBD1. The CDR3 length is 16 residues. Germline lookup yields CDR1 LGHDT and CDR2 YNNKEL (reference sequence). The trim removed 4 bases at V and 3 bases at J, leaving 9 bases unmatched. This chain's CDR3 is CASSPTQGAGTDTQYF. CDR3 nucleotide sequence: TGTGCCAGCAGCCCCACGCAGGGGGCTGGTACAGATACGCAGTATTTT.

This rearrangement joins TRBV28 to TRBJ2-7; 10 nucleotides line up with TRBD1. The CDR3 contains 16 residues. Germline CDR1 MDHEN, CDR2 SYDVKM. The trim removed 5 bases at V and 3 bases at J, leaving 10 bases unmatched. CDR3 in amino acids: CASSPSVGTGDYEQYF. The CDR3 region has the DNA TGTGCCAGCAGTCCGTCGGTGGGGACAGGGGACTACGAGCAGTACTTC.

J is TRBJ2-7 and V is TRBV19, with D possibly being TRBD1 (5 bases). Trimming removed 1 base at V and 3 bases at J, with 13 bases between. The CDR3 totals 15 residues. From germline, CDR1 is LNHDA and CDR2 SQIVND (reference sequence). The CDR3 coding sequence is TGTGCCAGTAGTATAGTAGTCGACAGACTCTACGAGCAGTACTTC. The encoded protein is CASSIVVDRLYEQYF.

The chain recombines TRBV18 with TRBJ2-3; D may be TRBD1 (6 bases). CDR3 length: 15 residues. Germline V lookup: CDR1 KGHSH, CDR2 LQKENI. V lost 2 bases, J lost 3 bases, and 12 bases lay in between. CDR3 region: CASSPNTGWTDTQYF. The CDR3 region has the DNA TGTGCCAGCTCACCAAACACAGGGTGGACAGATACGCAGTATTTT.

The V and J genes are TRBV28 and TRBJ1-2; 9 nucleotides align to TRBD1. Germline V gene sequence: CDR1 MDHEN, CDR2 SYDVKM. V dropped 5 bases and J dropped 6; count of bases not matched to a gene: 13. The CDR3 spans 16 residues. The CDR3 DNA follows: TGTGCCAGCAGTCCTCTTCACTGGACAGGGGATAATGGCTACACCTTC. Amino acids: CASSPLHWTGDNGYTF.

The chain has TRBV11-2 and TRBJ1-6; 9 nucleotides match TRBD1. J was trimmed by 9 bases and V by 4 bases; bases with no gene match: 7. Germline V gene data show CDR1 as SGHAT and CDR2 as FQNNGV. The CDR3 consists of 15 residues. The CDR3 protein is CASSSQGAPSSPLHF. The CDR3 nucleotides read TGTGCCAGCAGCTCACAGGGGGCGCCTAGTTCACCCCTCCACTTT.

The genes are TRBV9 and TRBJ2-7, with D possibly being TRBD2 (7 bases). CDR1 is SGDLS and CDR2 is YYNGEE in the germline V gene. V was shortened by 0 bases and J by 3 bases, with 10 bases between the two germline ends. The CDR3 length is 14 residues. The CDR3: CASSVGEGDYEQYF. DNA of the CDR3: TGTGCCAGCAGCGTAGGGGAGGGGGACTACGAGCAGTACTTC.

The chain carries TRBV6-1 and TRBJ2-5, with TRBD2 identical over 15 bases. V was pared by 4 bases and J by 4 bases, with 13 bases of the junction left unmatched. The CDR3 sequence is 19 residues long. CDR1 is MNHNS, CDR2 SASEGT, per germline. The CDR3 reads CASSVGTSGGLLRGETQYF. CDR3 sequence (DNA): TGTGCCAGCAGTGTCGGGACTAGCGGGGGGTTGTTGAGGGGAGAGACCCAGTACTTC.